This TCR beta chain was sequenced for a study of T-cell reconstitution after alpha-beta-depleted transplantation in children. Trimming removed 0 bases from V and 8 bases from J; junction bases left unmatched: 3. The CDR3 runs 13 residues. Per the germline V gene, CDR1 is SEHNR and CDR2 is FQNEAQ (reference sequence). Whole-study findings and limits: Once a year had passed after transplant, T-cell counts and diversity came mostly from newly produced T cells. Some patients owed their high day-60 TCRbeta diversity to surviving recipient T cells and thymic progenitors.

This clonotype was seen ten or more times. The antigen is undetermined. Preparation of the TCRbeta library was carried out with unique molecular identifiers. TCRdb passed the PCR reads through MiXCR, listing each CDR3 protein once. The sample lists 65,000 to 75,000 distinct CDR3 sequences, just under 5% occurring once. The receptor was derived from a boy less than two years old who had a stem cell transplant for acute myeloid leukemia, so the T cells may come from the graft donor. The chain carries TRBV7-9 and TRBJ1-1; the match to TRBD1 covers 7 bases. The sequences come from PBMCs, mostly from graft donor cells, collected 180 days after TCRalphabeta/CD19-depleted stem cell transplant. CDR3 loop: CASSLAGGKEAFF. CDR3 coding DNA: TGTGCCAGCAGCTTAGCAGGGGGCAAAGAAGCTTTCTTT. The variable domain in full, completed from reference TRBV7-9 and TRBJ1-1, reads DTGVSQNPRHKITKRGQNVTFRCDPISEHNRLYWYRQTLGQGPEFLTYFQNEAQLEKSRLLSDRFSAERPKGSFSTLEIQRTEQGDSAMYLCASSLAGGKEAFFGQGTRLTVV.